Listed below are T cell receptor beta chains from one sample, sequenced in a study of STAT3 mutations in large granular lymphocyte leukemia. The table came from immunoSEQ multiplex PCR; TCRdb's copy has only in-frame clones and leaves some out. Here the sample spans approximately 10,000 clones, about 54% being singletons. The sequencing sample was made of peripheral blood mononuclear cells. Receptors were obtained from a boy between 10 and 17 years old with T-cell large granular lymphocyte leukemia. Some clones in this sample may be carry-over from other donors' samples. Each CDR3 is given with its conserved first and last residue. The order of the fields is V gene, J gene, clone size, D gene, CDR3 DNA, CDR3 protein. The D gene is left open where the match is weak. A row's size may be missing; if present it is once, few, many or a size class.

TRBV29-1	TRBJ2-7	NA	NA	TGCAGCGTTGAAGTTTCCTTCCAGCAGTACTTC	CSVEVSFQQYF
TRBV6-6	TRBJ2-4	NA	NA	TGTGCCAGCAGTTTCGGGACAAAGGGGAACATTCAGTACTTC	CASSFGTKGNIQYF
TRBV5-1	TRBJ1-5	NA	NA	TGCGCCAGCAGCCCGGGAGATAGCAATCAGCCCCAGCATTTT	CASSPGDSNQPQHF
TRBV7-2	TRBJ1-5	few	NA	TGTGCCAGCAGCTCCGAGGCGTGGGAGGGTGTCATTCAGCCCCAGCATTTT	CASSSEAWEGVIQPQHF
TRBV7-8	TRBJ1-1	NA	NA	TGTGCCAGCAGCTCGATAAGGGGGAGGAACACTGAAGCTTTCTTT	CASSSIRGRNTEAFF
TRBV9	TRBJ1-1	once	TRBD1	TGTGCCAGCAGCGGCGACAGGGCGGGCACTGAAGCTTTCTTT	CASSGDRAGTEAFF
TRBV30	TRBJ2-5	NA	TRBD2	TGTGCCTGGACCGTAGCGGGAGCTGGAGAGACCCAGTACTTC	CAWTVAGAGETQYF
TRBV29-1	TRBJ1-4	NA	NA	TGCAGCGCTGGGCAAATAAATGAAAAACTGTTTTTT	CSAGQINEKLFF
TRBV18	TRBJ1-4	NA	TRBD1	TGTGCCAGCTCACTAGGACAGGGGGACGAAAAACTGTTTTTT	CASSLGQGDEKLFF
TRBV18	TRBJ1-4	few	TRBD1	TGTGCCAGCTCACCAAAAGGACAGGGAGATGAAAAACTGTTTTTT	CASSPKGQGDEKLFF
TRBV4-2	TRBJ1-1	few	NA	TGTGCCAGCAGCCAATTGGGCGGGGGAGCTTTCTTT	CASSQLGGGAFF
TRBV7-2	TRBJ2-7	few	NA	TGTGCCAGCAGAGCGACGGATCCCTCCTACGAGCAGTACTTC	CASRATDPSYEQYF
TRBV10-3	TRBJ1-1	NA	NA	TGTGCCATCAGTGACGGGTTTTTCACTGAAGCTTTCTTT	CAISDGFFTEAFF
TRBV5-4	TRBJ2-3	NA	NA	TGTGCCAGCAGCTTAAGAGGGTCTGATACGCAGTATTTT	CASSLRGSDTQYF
TRBV29-1	TRBJ1-5	NA	NA	TGCAGCGTTGCCGAGGGGTTCAATCAGCCCCAGCATTTT	CSVAEGFNQPQHF
TRBV7-6	TRBJ1-6	NA	NA	TGTGCCAGCAGCTTAATGGAGGGGGATAATTCACCCCTCCACTTT	CASSLMEGDNSPLHF
TRBV7-2	TRBJ2-7	once	NA	TGTGCCAGCAGCGCCCTACCGGACAGCGAGCAGTACTTC	CASSALPDSEQYF
TRBV28	TRBJ2-2	few	NA	TGTAGCTCAGGGAATCCCGGGGAGCTGTTTTTT	CSSGNPGELFF
TRBV4-1	TRBJ1-5	NA	NA	TGCGCCAGCAGCCAAGCCCAGGTATCTAATCAGCCCCAGCATTTT	CASSQAQVSNQPQHF
TRBV5-1	TRBJ2-7	NA	NA	TGCGCCAGCAGCTTGGCCTCGAGGGCTTACGAGCAGTACTTC	CASSLASRAYEQYF
TRBV2	TRBJ1-4	NA	TRBD1	TGTGCCAGCAGATCCCGGGACAGCGGAGACGAAAAACTGTTTTTT	CASRSRDSGDEKLFF
TRBV7-2	TRBJ2-3	NA	NA	TGTGCCAGCAGCTTAAGCGGGTACGGCACAGATACGCAGTATTTT	CASSLSGYGTDTQYF
TRBV4-2	TRBJ2-7	NA	NA	TGTGCCAGCAGCCAAGTGTCAGTTGCCTACGAGCAGTACTTC	CASSQVSVAYEQYF